This T cell receptor (beta chain) derives from a study of monozygotic twins with inflammatory bowel disease. With regard to this clonotype: The antigen remains undetermined.

Roughly 3,500 ng of total RNA went into each TCR library. TCRdb processed the 5' RACE reads again and assigns one entry to each CDR3 protein, with no DNA. This sample's table reports some 330,000 distinct CDR3 sequences. The CDR3 has 15 amino acids. Looked up from germline, CDR1 is SGHTA and CDR2 is FQGTGA. General study results and limits: Other individuals had fewer clonotypes in common with IBD patients than with healthy twins, especially with disease activity.

The sequencing sample was made of blood. This TCR derives from a human donor with ulcerative colitis or Crohn's disease, or a healthy co-twin of an affected twin (not recorded which). This rearrangement joins TRBV7-3 to TRBJ2-3; no DNA is available, so the TRBD1 call from TCRdb remains unchecked. CDR3: CASSSTGRNTDTQYF.